This passage covers 13 T cell receptor beta chains from one sample sequenced in a study of CD8 T cells in Susac syndrome. After extraction with the RNeasy kit, roughly 0.45 to 1 ug of the RNA was reverse transcribed using random hexamers. TCRdb independently ran MiXCR on the immunoSEQ multiplex PCR reads; one entry per CDR3 protein. The data hold over 100,000 distinct CDR3 sequences, with 90% to 95% observed a single time. The sequencing sample was made of CD8+ T cells from PBMCs. The receptors derive from a human donor with Susac syndrome.

This clonotype was detected a few times. J is TRBJ2-5 and V is TRBV13; 11 positions match TRBD2. The J segment lost 2 bases and the V segment lost 4 bases, leaving 0 bases of the junction unmatched. This CDR3 has 14 amino acids. Germline V gene data show CDR1 as PRHDT and CDR2 as FYEKMQ (reference sequence). CDR3 loop: CASSSSGGQETQYF. In DNA form, the CDR3 reads TGTGCCAGCAGCTCTAGCGGGGGGCAAGAGACCCAGTACTTC.

The chain carries TRBV19 and TRBJ2-1, with 8 bases lining up with TRBD2. CDR3 length equals 20 residues. V dropped 1 base and J dropped 0; count of bases not matched to a gene: 14. Germline V lookup: CDR1 LNHDA, CDR2 SQIVND (reference sequence). Here the CDR3 DNA reads TGTGCCAGTAGTATAGTCGGTAGGCTAGCGGGTTCGCCCTCCTACAATGAGCAGTTCTTC. It is translated as CASSIVGRLAGSPSYNEQFF.

The chain links TRBV19 to TRBJ2-1; 14 nucleotides align to TRBD2. V dropped 7 bases and J dropped 2; count of bases not matched to a gene: 4. The CDR3 loop spans 16 amino acids. The V gene's germline CDR1 is LNHDA and CDR2 SQIVND (reference sequence). CDR3 bases: TGTGCCAGTAAGACTAGCGGGGGGGCCGCCTACAATGAGCAGTTCTTC. Translation: CASKTSGGAAYNEQFF.

The rearrangement uses TRBV29-1 and TRBJ1-1; D is ambiguous. CDR3 length: 15 amino acids. CDR1 and CDR2 (germline): SQVTM, ANQGSEA. Trimming shortened V by 2 bases and J by 0 bases, and 13 bases separated the two germline ends. CDR3 sequence reads: CSVERWRILNTEAFF. The CDR3, as DNA: TGCAGCGTTGAAAGGTGGAGGATATTGAACACTGAAGCTTTCTTT.

This rearrangement joins TRBV24-1 to TRBJ2-7; TRBD1 matches at 9 bases. Germline values: CDR1 KGHDR, CDR2 SFDVKD. CDR3 size: 14 residues. With V trimmed by 7 bases and J by 0 bases, 3 bases remained unmatched. CDR3 in amino acids: CATRPGQGSYEQYF. CDR3 DNA: TGTGCCACCAGACCGGGACAGGGCTCCTACGAGCAGTACTTC.

The gene calls are TRBV4-1 and TRBJ1-5; 11 nucleotides match TRBD1. Germline V gene data show CDR1 as MGHRA and CDR2 as YSYEKL. The CDR3 loop spans 14 amino acids. V lost 3 bases to trimming and J lost 5 bases; unmatched junction nucleotides: 0. CDR3 nucleotides: TGCGCCAGCAGCCAGGGACAGGGGGATCAGCCCCAGCATTTT. It codes for CASSQGQGDQPQHF.

The chain joins TRBV5-1 to TRBJ2-3; tentatively, D is TRBD2 (5 bases). This CDR3 region has 11 residues. The ends were cut back, 7 bases at V and 6 bases at J, with 9 bases in the middle. The V gene's germline CDR1 is SGHRS and CDR2 YFSETQ. CDR3 coding DNA: TGCGCCAGCTCCGGGGAGGATACGCAGTATTTT. Its protein is CASSGEDTQYF.

The chain recombines TRBV7-2 with TRBJ1-1, with no clear D. The germline CDR1 and CDR2 sequences are SGHTA and FQGNSA. This CDR3 has 13 amino acids. V was clipped by 0 bases and J by 10 bases, with 12 bases between them. CDR3 sequence: CASSLAERRAAFF. CDR3 DNA sequence: TGTGCCAGCAGCTTAGCTGAACGGAGGGCAGCTTTCTTT. The whole variable domain, remainder taken from reference TRBV7-2 and TRBJ1-1, is GAGVSQSPSNKVTEKGKDVELRCDPISGHTALYWYRQSLGQGLEFLIYFQGNSAPDKSGLPSDRFSAERTGGSVSTLTIQRTQQEDSAVYLCASSLAERRAAFFGQGTRLTVV.

The J gene is TRBJ1-2, the V gene TRBV29-1; 8 positions agree with TRBD1. The CDR3 totals 13 residues. V lost 1 base and J lost 8; bases outside the gene matches: 6. Germline CDR1 and CDR2: SQVTM and ANQGSEA. CDR3 sequence (DNA): TGCAGCGTTGAAGCGGACAGGGCAGGGGGCTACACCTTC. This gives the protein CSVEADRAGGYTF.

The chain recombines TRBV25-1 with TRBJ1-1, with D tentatively TRBD1 (5 bases). CDR3 length: 13 amino acids. Trimming removed 6 bases at V and 7 bases at J, with 15 bases between. Germline loops: CDR1 MGHDK, CDR2 SYGVNS. The CDR3, as DNA: TGTGCCAGCAGCCAGGGAGGTCTCGGTGAAGCTTTCTTT. Translation gives CASSQGGLGEAFF.

CDR3 sequence: CASSLGEGSNQPQHF. Here the CDR3 DNA reads TGTGCCAGCAGCTTGGGGGAGGGAAGCAATCAGCCCCAGCATTTT. The rearrangement uses TRBV5-6 and TRBJ1-5; no clear D gene. This CDR3 has 15 amino acids. V was cut by 0 bases and J by 1 base, with 8 bases left in between. Germline-derived CDR1 and CDR2 are SGHDT and YYEEEE. Supplemented by reference TRBV5-6 and TRBJ1-5, the full variable domain reads DAGVTQSPTHLIKTRGQQVTLRCSPKSGHDTVSWYQQALGQGPQFIFQYYEEEERQRGNFPDRFSGHQFPNYSSELNVNALLLGDSALYLCASSLGEGSNQPQHFGDGTRLSIL.

The chain uses TRBV27 and TRBJ2-7, with D tentatively TRBD2 (6 bases). Germline assignment: CDR1 MNHEY and CDR2 SMNVEV (reference sequence). V gave up 5 bases and J gave up 6 bases, with 14 bases separating them. The CDR3 runs 13 residues. CDR3 loop: CASSIFGGGEQYF. The CDR3 DNA is TGTGCCAGCAGTATTTTCGGGGGAGGCGAGCAGTACTTC.

The gene calls are TRBV25-1 and TRBJ2-7; D not resolved. In germline, CDR1 is MGHDK, CDR2 SYGVNS. V was cut by 3 bases and J by 1 base, with 7 bases left in between. The CDR3 contains 13 residues. CDR3 sequence reads: CASSDGQSYEQYF. The CDR3 bases are TGTGCCAGCAGTGATGGGCAGTCCTACGAGCAGTACTTC.